The 31 T cell receptor beta chains listed next were all sequenced from one sample in a study of T cell repertoires in cytomegalovirus infection (dated by TCRdb to between 2018 and 2020). Instrument on record: Illumina HiSeq 1500. In-frame beta chains were kept once TCRdb had trimmed the public reads at Q25 with fastp and called clones with MiXCR. CDR3 protein duplicates are merged, each entry listing the most common genes and DNA. The sample table lists hundreds of thousands of distinct CDR3 sequences, roughly 30% of them with a count of one. Together, the top ten hold more than 12% of the sample. These receptors lack a known antigen. The intended sense of this specimen's treatment or condition label: in vitro stimulation with specific CMV peptide epitopes to enrich CMV-specific T cells. Sequencing used cultured CD8+ T cells from PBMCs, obtained from culture after CMV antigen stimulation. Source of these receptors: a human donor in good health (CMV status not recorded). Some clones in this sample may be carry-over from other donors' samples.

This clonotype has ten or more counts. CDR3 in DNA: TGTGCCAGCAGCTTTGTACAGGGAACTAATGAAAAACTGTTTTTT. It is translated as CASSFVQGTNEKLFF. This chain joins TRBV7-9 and TRBJ1-4; D is perhaps TRBD1 (6 bases). The CDR3 spans 15 residues. The V gene lost 3 bases and the J gene lost 1 base, with 9 bases spanning the gap. The V gene's germline CDR1 is SEHNR and CDR2 FQNEAQ (reference sequence).

At least ten counts were recorded for this clonotype. The chain combines TRBV7-2 with TRBJ1-1; no clear D. V lost 4 bases, J lost 0 bases, and 9 bases lay in between. Per germline, CDR1 SGHTA and CDR2 FQGNSA. The CDR3 is 14 amino acids. The DNA of the CDR3 is TGTGCCAGCAGCTATCGGACGATGAACACTGAAGCTTTCTTT. Its translation is CASSYRTMNTEAFF.

This sequence joins TRBV7-6 and TRBJ2-5, with TRBD2 identical over 8 bases. This CDR3 has 16 amino acids. CDR1 and CDR2 (germline): SGHVS, FNYEAQ. J lost 3 bases, V lost 1 base, and 7 bases had no gene match. The CDR3 coding sequence is TGTGCCAGCAGCTTAGGTGTTGCGGGGGGTAAAGAGACCCAGTACTTC. Protein sequence: CASSLGVAGGKETQYF.

This clonotype has a handful of counts. This sequence joins TRBV6-5 and TRBJ2-2; TRBD2 matches 11 bases. The CDR3 is 17 amino acids. Germline V gene sequence: CDR1 MNHEY, CDR2 SVGAGI. Trimming took 2 bases from V and 6 from J; bases not matched to a gene: 8. The CDR3 protein is CASSYGLAGGPSGELFF. The CDR3 DNA reads TGTGCCAGCAGTTACGGTCTAGCGGGGGGCCCATCCGGGGAGCTGTTTTTT.

The rearrangement uses TRBV6-6 and TRBJ2-2, with D perhaps given as TRBD1 or TRBD2 (7 bases each). The CDR3 runs 12 residues. Looked up from germline, CDR1 is MNHNY and CDR2 is SVGAGI (reference sequence). V dropped 10 bases and J dropped 6 bases, with 12 bases sitting between them. The CDR3 bases are TGTGCCATTCAGGGGGGGGCCGGGGAGCTGTTTTTT. It is translated as CAIQGGAGELFF.

This clonotype was counted ten times or more. This chain connects TRBV7-2 to TRBJ2-5; 7 bases agree with TRBD1. Per germline, CDR1 SGHTA and CDR2 FQGNSA. The length of the CDR3 is 17 residues. Trimming at V came to 2 bases and at J to 3 bases, leaving 12 bases not matched to a gene. The CDR3 nucleotides read TGTGCCAGCAGCTTATACCCCACAGGGGTCTGGGAAGAGACCCAGTACTTC. Translating gives CASSLYPTGVWEETQYF. Full variable domain (rest looked up from reference TRBV7-2 and TRBJ2-5): GAGVSQSPSNKVTEKGKDVELRCDPISGHTALYWYRQSLGQGLEFLIYFQGNSAPDKSGLPSDRFSAERTGGSVSTLTIQRTQQEDSAVYLCASSLYPTGVWEETQYFGPGTRLLVL.

This sequence joins TRBV27 and TRBJ2-5; TRBD2 matches 8 bases. The CDR3 totals 16 residues. The germline CDR1 and CDR2 sequences are MNHEY and SMNVEV (reference sequence). Unmatched junction bases numbered 7, after V lost 2 bases and J lost 2 bases. The CDR3 loop is CASSLQAGAYQETQYF. In nucleotides, the CDR3 is TGTGCCAGCAGTTTACAAGCGGGGGCCTATCAAGAGACCCAGTACTTC.

This clonotype came up a few times. The CDR3: CASSHMTGNNEQFF. Written as DNA, the CDR3 is TGCGCCAGCAGCCATATGACAGGGAACAATGAGCAGTTCTTC. The chain employs TRBV4-1 and TRBJ2-1; 7 positions agree with TRBD1. CDR1 and CDR2 from the germline V gene are MGHRA and YSYEKL. J lost 5 bases, V lost 3 bases, and 4 bases had no gene match. The CDR3 is 14 amino acids.

The CDR3 loop is CASSQGHSKETQYF. The CDR3 DNA follows: TGCGCCAGCAGCCAAGGTCACAGCAAAGAGACCCAGTACTTC. The chain combines TRBV4-1 with TRBJ2-5; D uncertain. The germline V gene has CDR1 MGHRA and CDR2 YSYEKL. The CDR3 has 14 amino acids. V was shortened by 1 base and J by 3 bases, with 9 bases between the two germline ends.

The J gene is TRBJ2-2, the V gene TRBV15; D is possibly TRBD1 (6 bases). Trimming removed 6 bases at V and 3 bases at J, with 14 bases between. This CDR3 is 15 amino acids long. From germline, CDR1 is LNHNV and CDR2 YYDKDF (reference sequence). The CDR3 spells CATSSQGFDTGELFF. CDR3 DNA: TGTGCCACCAGTTCCCAGGGGTTCGACACCGGGGAGCTGTTTTTT.

This clonotype was counted a few times. V usage is TRBV4-3 and J usage is TRBJ2-1; 7 nucleotides align to TRBD2. V dropped 0 bases and J dropped 8; count of bases not matched to a gene: 7. Germline V gene data show CDR1 as LGHNA and CDR2 as YSLEER. This CDR3 has 15 residues. CDR3 protein: CASSQDRAGEDEQFF. The CDR3 nucleotides read TGCGCCAGCAGCCAAGATCGTGCGGGGGAGGATGAGCAGTTCTTC.

The V gene is TRBV7-6, the J gene TRBJ2-7, with a tentative D call TRBD2 (6 bases). Looked up from germline, CDR1 is SGHVS and CDR2 is FNYEAQ. The CDR3 length is 17 residues. V was trimmed by 1 base and J by 4 bases, leaving 20 bases between them. The CDR3 spells CASSLEEGEPYFYEQYF. CDR3 sequence (DNA): TGTGCCAGCAGCTTAGAGGAGGGAGAGCCCTATTTTTACGAGCAGTACTTC.

This clonotype appeared a few times. The genes are TRBV12-5 and TRBJ1-1; 10 nucleotides agree with TRBD1. The CDR3 is made up of 16 amino acids. The germline CDR1 and CDR2 sequences are LGHNT and FRNRAP. The V gene end was trimmed by 3 bases and the J gene end by 4 bases; junction bases not matched to a gene: 8. In nucleotides, the CDR3 is TGTGCTAGTGGTTTCATCCGGGACAGGGGACCCACTGAAGCTTTCTTT. Amino acid sequence: CASGFIRDRGPTEAFF.

In its sample, this clonotype was seen a few times. The chain combines TRBV7-9 with TRBJ2-5; 9 positions agree with TRBD1. With 5 bases clipped from V and 1 base from J, the junction kept 5 bases outside the gene matches. This CDR3 region has 15 residues. Germline V gives CDR1 SEHNR, CDR2 FQNEAQ (reference sequence). The CDR3 loop reads CASSAPTGGQETQYF. As DNA, the CDR3 is TGTGCCAGCAGCGCCCCGACAGGGGGCCAAGAGACCCAGTACTTC. The full variable domain, rest sourced from reference TRBV7-9 and TRBJ2-5, is DTGVSQNPRHKITKRGQNVTFRCDPISEHNRLYWYRQTLGQGPEFLTYFQNEAQLEKSRLLSDRFSAERPKGSFSTLEIQRTEQGDSAMYLCASSAPTGGQETQYFGPGTRLLVL.

This chain links TRBV2 with TRBJ2-2; 8 positions agree with TRBD2. There are 15 residues in the CDR3. Germline CDR1 and CDR2: SNHLY and FYNNEI. J gave up 4 bases and V 6 bases, and 7 bases lay outside the gene matches. The CDR3 here is CASSSGGESTGELFF. CDR3 nucleotide sequence: TGTGCCAGCAGCTCCGGGGGGGAGAGCACCGGGGAGCTGTTTTTT.

The sample holds a few counts of this clonotype. The chain employs TRBV7-9 and TRBJ2-7, with D possibly being TRBD1 (6 bases). Trimming left V 5 bases short and J 5 bases short, with 19 bases between. This CDR3 has 15 residues. From germline, CDR1 is SEHNR and CDR2 FQNEAQ (reference sequence). CDR3 loop: CASSSVGTIYHEQYF. CDR3 nucleotides: TGTGCCAGCAGCAGCGTCGGGACAATTTACCACGAGCAGTACTTC.

In its sample, this clonotype was seen many times. The V call is TRBV7-9, the J call TRBJ1-1; 7 bases agree with TRBD1. Per the germline V gene, CDR1 is SEHNR and CDR2 is FQNEAQ (reference sequence). The CDR3 consists of 14 residues. V dropped 5 bases and J dropped 3; count of bases not matched to a gene: 6. The CDR3 DNA follows: TGTGCCAGCAGCCTTCCGGGACAGTACACTGAAGCTTTCTTT. This gives the protein CASSLPGQYTEAFF.

Here the CDR3 DNA reads TGTGCCAGCAGCCCTCTGACAGGGTGGCCAGATACGCAGTATTTT. Translated, it gives CASSPLTGWPDTQYF. This chain links TRBV7-6 with TRBJ2-3; 7 bases agree with TRBD1. V shed 5 bases, J shed 4 bases, and the junction held 9 bases outside the gene matches. The CDR3 totals 15 residues. From germline, CDR1 is SGHVS and CDR2 FNYEAQ. The whole variable domain, remainder taken from reference TRBV7-6 and TRBJ2-3, is GAGVSQSPRYKVTKRGQDVALRCDPISGHVSLYWYRQALGQGPEFLTYFNYEAQQDKSGLPNDRFSAERPEGSISTLTIQRTEQRDSAMYRCASSPLTGWPDTQYFGPGTRLTVL.

This clonotype was counted at least ten times. The rearrangement uses TRBV6-2 or TRBV6-3 and TRBJ1-5; D is unresolved. CDR3 length equals 13 residues. Germline lookup yields CDR1 MNHEY and CDR2 SVGEGT. Trimming shortened V by 0 bases and J by 6 bases, and 6 bases separated the two germline ends. The CDR3 region is CASSYSEGQPQHF. As DNA, the CDR3 is TGTGCCAGCAGTTACTCAGAAGGTCAGCCCCAGCATTTT.

This clonotype has more than one count but fewer than ten. The J gene is TRBJ2-5, the V gene TRBV7-6; either TRBD1 or TRBD2 may supply D (5 bases each). Per the germline V gene, CDR1 is SGHVS and CDR2 is FNYEAQ. The CDR3 runs 14 residues. Trimming removed 5 bases at V and 1 base at J, with 11 bases between. DNA of the CDR3: TGTGCCAGCAGCCCGGGACGGACCCAAGAGACCCAGTACTTC. This encodes CASSPGRTQETQYF.

This chain uses TRBV28 with TRBJ2-5; TRBD1 or TRBD2 may be the D gene (5 bases each). The CDR3 length is 14 residues. Per the germline V gene, CDR1 is MDHEN and CDR2 is SYDVKM. With 6 bases removed from V and 2 bases from J, the gap between germline ends came to 13 bases. CDR3 amino acids: CASRQGRGQETQYF. The DNA for the CDR3 is TGTGCCAGCAGGCAGGGACGGGGACAAGAGACCCAGTACTTC. Full variable domain (missing parts from reference TRBV28 and TRBJ2-5): DVKVTQSSRYLVKRTGEKVFLECVQDMDHENMFWYRQDPGLGLRLIYFSYDVKMKEKGDIPEGYSVSREKKERFSLILESASTNQTSMYLCASRQGRGQETQYFGPGTRLLVL.

Comments on this clonotype: A read error may be the cause here, since a much bigger clone is one base away. The rearrangement joins TRBV6-2 or TRBV6-3 to TRBJ2-1; D unresolved. Trimming stripped 2 bases from V and 4 bases from J, with 6 bases between. The CDR3 sequence is 13 residues long. From germline, CDR1 is MNHEY and CDR2 SVGEGT. CDR3 loop: CASSYVVYNEQFF. The CDR3 coding sequence is TGTGCCAGCAGTTACGTCGTATACAATGAGCAGTTCTTC.

This chain links TRBV20-1 with TRBJ2-1, with TRBD2 identical over 14 bases. The CDR3 has 16 residues. V was clipped by 6 bases and J by 7 bases; unmatched bases: 11. The germline V gene encodes CDR1 DFQATT and CDR2 SNEGSKA (reference sequence). Here the CDR3 DNA reads TGCAGTGCGGACAGACTAGCGGGGGGGCCTTTTAATGAGCAGTTCTTC. Translating gives CSADRLAGGPFNEQFF.

This clonotype was observed a few times. The chain uses TRBV12-3 or TRBV12-4 and TRBJ1-2, with D unresolved. The germline V and J ends were trimmed by 2 bases and 4 bases, with 17 bases remaining between them. The CDR3 runs to 16 residues. Here the CDR3 reads CASSLITERFGYGYTF. Here the CDR3 DNA reads TGTGCCAGCAGTTTAATAACGGAGCGTTTTGGCTATGGCTACACCTTC.

This clonotype was found many times. The V gene is TRBV7-6, the J gene TRBJ2-7; D is possibly TRBD2 (5 bases). The germline CDR1 and CDR2 sequences are SGHVS and FNYEAQ. This CDR3 region has 14 residues. Trimming stripped 5 bases from V and 0 bases from J, with 11 bases between. CDR3 protein: CASSPREGSYEQYF. Here the CDR3 DNA reads TGTGCCAGCAGCCCCCGGGAAGGCTCCTACGAGCAGTACTTC.

The chain joins TRBV7-8 to TRBJ1-2, with D hard to call. This CDR3 comprises 16 residues. Trimming left V 1 base short and J 2 bases short, with 14 bases between. The germline V gene has CDR1 SGHVS and CDR2 FQNEAQ. The CDR3 nucleotides are TGTGCCAGCAGCTTAGGGAGGCCAGCTAAAAACTATGGCTACACCTTC. It is translated as CASSLGRPAKNYGYTF.

This clonotype was observed a handful of times. The chain's CDR3 is CASSLVGGVTKNIQYF. The DNA for the CDR3 is TGTGCCAGCAGCTTAGTGGGCGGGGTAACCAAAAACATTCAGTACTTC. The rearrangement uses TRBV7-9 and TRBJ2-4, with D possibly TRBD2 on 6 matching bases. Trimming left V 1 base short and J 2 bases short, with 12 bases between. The CDR3 extends over 16 amino acids. Germline V gene sequence: CDR1 SEHNR, CDR2 FQNEAQ (reference sequence).

This clonotype was detected a few times. The chain carries TRBV7-8 and TRBJ2-7; D remains ambiguous. The V and J ends lost 2 bases and 5 bases respectively, with 7 bases between them. The CDR3 extends over 12 amino acids. Germline V gives CDR1 SGHVS, CDR2 FQNEAQ. CDR3 DNA: TGTGCCAGCAGCTTAAGGTACAACGAGCAGTACGTC. This encodes CASSLRYNEQYV.

V gene TRBV5-4 combines with J gene TRBJ1-2; TRBD1 agrees at 10 bases. The CDR3 spans 15 residues. V lost 4 bases to trimming and J lost 8 bases; unmatched junction nucleotides: 11. Germline CDR1 is SGHNT and CDR2 is YYREEE (reference sequence). The CDR3 loop reads CASSLSGTGVDGYTF. As DNA, the CDR3 is TGTGCCAGCAGCCTCTCCGGGACAGGGGTGGACGGCTACACCTTC.

This clonotype came up once. At one boundary the junction diverges from the germline segment, which might be a read error. The genes are TRBV6-5 and TRBJ2-2, with 7 bases lining up with TRBD1. The germline V gene encodes CDR1 MNHEY and CDR2 SVGAGI. The CDR3 consists of 16 residues. The CDR3 DNA follows: TGTGCCAGCAGTAACTCCGACAGGGTAAACACCGGGGAGCTGTTTTTT. It codes for CASSNSDRVNTGELFF.

The V gene is TRBV12-3 or TRBV12-4, the J gene TRBJ2-3, with D possibly TRBD1 on 5 matching bases. CDR3 length equals 16 residues. V dropped 1 base and J dropped 1 base, with 12 bases sitting between them. In DNA form, the CDR3 reads TGTGCCAGCAGTTTAGAGTGGACACGCGGCACAGATACGCAGTATTTT. The encoded protein is CASSLEWTRGTDTQYF.